These 15 T cell receptor beta chains share one sample of origin, sequenced in a study of blood T cell repertoires in COVID-19. The data were produced by immunoSEQ multiplex PCR, yet TCRdb's version contains in-frame clones alone and is incomplete. Of approximately 87,000 clones listed, about 89% are singletons. The sample comprised peripheral blood. The receptors shown here come from a man between 65 and 85 years old with active or convalescent COVID-19.

This clone was seen once. The rearrangement joins TRBV6-1 to TRBJ1-5, with 7 positions matching TRBD1. This CDR3 has 14 residues. The V segment lost 1 base and the J segment 4 bases; nucleotides outside the gene matches: 1. Looked up from germline, CDR1 is MNHNS and CDR2 is SASEGT. The CDR3 sequence: CASSEGQGNQPQHF. For the CDR3, the DNA is TGTGCCAGCAGTGAAGGACAGGGTAATCAGCCCCAGCATTTT.

The J gene is TRBJ1-6, the V gene TRBV28; perhaps TRBD1 as D (5 bases). The germline V and J ends were trimmed by 2 bases and 2 bases, with 16 bases remaining between them. The CDR3 runs 18 residues. Germline values: CDR1 MDHEN, CDR2 SYDVKM. The DNA for the CDR3 is TGTGCCAGCAGTTTAAGTCTTGGGGGGAGCGCCTATAATTCACCCCTCCACTTT. Translation gives CASSLSLGGSAYNSPLHF.

The chain combines TRBV12-3 or TRBV12-4 with TRBJ1-1; D gene ambiguous. This CDR3 has 11 residues. Trimming took 6 bases from V and 13 from J, leaving 15 bases between them. The CDR3 sequence is CASRGLGRVFF. CDR3 nucleotides: TGTGCCAGCAGGGGTCTAGGTCGGGTTTTCTTT.

This clone was counted only a few times. The V gene is TRBV2, the J gene TRBJ2-7; 8 bases match TRBD2. The germline CDR1 and CDR2 sequences are SNHLY and FYNNEI. The length of the CDR3 is 14 residues. After removal of 2 bases from V and 3 bases from J, the junction contained 3 bases not matched to a gene. The CDR3 is CASSESTSGYEQYF. The CDR3 DNA reads as TGTGCCAGCAGTGAAAGTACTAGCGGCTACGAGCAGTACTTC.

The V gene is TRBV18, the J gene TRBJ2-7; TRBD1 matches at 12 bases. This CDR3 is 16 amino acids long. The germline gives CDR1 KGHSH, CDR2 LQKENI. The ends lost 3 bases at V and 7 bases at J; junction bases unmatched: 10. The CDR3 bases are TGTGCCAGCTCACCTTCCCCGGGACAGGGGGCCGGAGAGCAGTACTTC. As protein: CASSPSPGQGAGEQYF.

The chain recombines TRBV6-5 with TRBJ2-1; unclear D gene. The V end lost 4 bases, the J end lost 4 bases, and 8 bases lay between the germline ends. The CDR3 is 13 amino acids. Germline V gives CDR1 MNHEY, CDR2 SVGAGI. The CDR3 nucleotides read TGTGCCAGCAGTTTCAGGCCATACAATGAGCAGTTCTTC. It translates to CASSFRPYNEQFF.

This clone was detected once. The chain combines TRBV19 with TRBJ1-1; D is undetermined. The V end lost 1 base, the J end lost 2 bases, and 20 bases lay between the germline ends. Germline lookup yields CDR1 LNHDA and CDR2 SQIVND (reference sequence). The CDR3 has 18 amino acids. CDR3 sequence (DNA): TGTGCCAGTAGTATAGGTCGACATAAACTTCTCGGAAACACTGAAGCTTTCTTT. Translated, it gives CASSIGRHKLLGNTEAFF.

The chain joins TRBV3-1 (or the pseudogene TRBV3-2) to TRBJ1-2, with a tentative D call TRBD1 (6 bases). Germline CDR1 LGHDT, CDR2 YNNKEL (reference sequence). The CDR3 totals 14 residues. With 0 bases removed from V and 10 bases from J, the gap between germline ends came to 15 bases. CDR3 bases: TGTGCCAGCAGCCAAGACGTGACAGGCAGGCCCTACACCTTC. Translating gives CASSQDVTGRPYTF.

This chain links TRBV3-1 (or the pseudogene TRBV3-2) with TRBJ1-4; D not resolved. V lost 2 bases and J 0 bases, leaving 16 bases between the germline ends. Germline lookup yields CDR1 LGHDT and CDR2 YNNKEL (reference sequence). The CDR3 sequence is 18 residues long. The chain's CDR3 is CASSQRETTGTTNEKLFF. The CDR3 DNA sequence: TGTGCCAGCAGCCAACGTGAGACAACCGGTACAACTAATGAAAAACTGTTTTTT.

CDR3 loop: CSSRVWDLNTEAFF. In DNA form, the CDR3 reads TGCAGCTCAAGGGTCTGGGACTTGAACACTGAAGCTTTCTTT. This sequence joins TRBV29-1 and TRBJ1-1; weak D call: TRBD1 (5 bases). Trimming took 8 bases from V and 0 from J, leaving 16 bases between them. CDR3 length: 14 amino acids. Germline V lookup: CDR1 SQVTM, CDR2 ANQGSEA.

The V gene is TRBV11-2, the J gene TRBJ2-2; 11 bases map to TRBD2. Germline CDR1 is SGHAT and CDR2 is FQNNGV. Germline trimming cut 5 bases from V and 0 bases from J; bases unmatched to any gene: 11. This CDR3 contains 19 residues. The CDR3 nucleotides read TGTGCCAGCAGCCGACGAATAGCGGGAGGGGGAGCGAACACCGGGGAGCTGTTTTTT. Residues: CASSRRIAGGGANTGELFF.

The J gene is TRBJ2-7, the V gene TRBV19; 7 nucleotides align to TRBD1. Trimming cost V 10 bases and J 2 bases; bases outside gene matches: 20. Germline values: CDR1 LNHDA, CDR2 SQIVND (reference sequence). The CDR3 loop spans 17 amino acids. The CDR3 DNA reads TGTGCCACCCCCATGCCCATACCGGGACAGCCAACCTACGAGCAGTACTTC. It specifies CATPMPIPGQPTYEQYF.

The V and J genes are TRBV3-1 (or the pseudogene TRBV3-2) and TRBJ2-7; 8 bases agree with TRBD2. J was trimmed by 4 bases and V by 4 bases; bases with no gene match: 12. Germline V gene data show CDR1 as LGHDT and CDR2 as YNNKEL (reference sequence). The CDR3 covers 16 residues. The CDR3 DNA follows: TGTGCCAGCAGCCGGGTAGCGGGGCCCTTCCTTTACGAGCAGTACTTC. It codes for CASSRVAGPFLYEQYF.

This clone was recorded once. The rearrangement uses TRBV7-9 and TRBJ2-3; 14 bases agree with TRBD2. Trimming took 4 bases from V and 6 from J; bases not matched to a gene: 6. This CDR3 contains 16 residues. From germline, CDR1 is SEHNR and CDR2 FQNEAQ (reference sequence). The DNA for the CDR3 is TGTGCCAGCAGCTGGGGACTAGCGGGAGAGGGGGATACGCAGTATTTT. Translation: CASSWGLAGEGDTQYF.

CDR3 in DNA: TGTGCCAGCAGCGAAACTACCCCCTACGAGCAGTACTTC. Its translation is CASSETTPYEQYF. This chain joins TRBV7-9 and TRBJ2-7; D not certain. Trimming took off 5 bases at V and 2 bases at J, with 10 bases between the two ends. The CDR3 totals 13 residues. CDR1 SEHNR and CDR2 FQNEAQ come from the germline V gene (reference sequence).